These 30 T cell receptor beta chains were sequenced from one sample in a study of vaccination and CD4 T cells after COVID-19. As to treatment: roughly ten-day PBMC culture with coronavirus spike peptide pools or control peptides (ViraFEST assay). The Oncomine TCR Beta short-read assay was what sequenced the DNA obtained from cultured CD4+ T cells. TCRdb analysed the PCR reads with MiXCR anew, one entry per CDR3 protein. This table holds some 25,000 distinct CDR3 sequences, roughly 50% found once. Their specific antigens are unknown. Sequencing used CD4+ T cells from blood, cultured in vitro. These receptors came from a human donor who had recovered from COVID-19.

The genes are TRBV28 and TRBJ1-2; D possibly corresponds to TRBD1 (6 bases). Germline V lookup: CDR1 MDHEN, CDR2 SYDVKM. V lost 3 bases and J 3 bases, leaving 11 bases between the germline ends. The CDR3 length is 14 residues. In DNA, the CDR3 is TGTGCCAGCAGTTTTACCCGGACAGACTATGGCTACACCTTC. Translation gives CASSFTRTDYGYTF.

V usage is TRBV2 and J usage is TRBJ1-5, with D maybe TRBD1 (5 bases). The germline CDR1 and CDR2 sequences are SNHLY and FYNNEI. V lost 3 bases and J 6 bases, leaving 12 bases between the germline ends. The CDR3 has 14 amino acids. CDR3 sequence reads: CASSEQGEGQPQHF. The CDR3 region has the DNA TGTGCCAGCAGTGAGCAAGGGGAGGGTCAGCCCCAGCATTTT.

In its sample, this clonotype was seen a few times. The V gene is TRBV27, the J gene TRBJ1-2; 7 bases are shared with TRBD1. The trim removed 3 bases at V and 3 bases at J, leaving 7 bases unmatched. The CDR3 is made up of 15 amino acids. CDR1 and CDR2 from the germline V gene are MNHEY and SMNVEV (reference sequence). The CDR3 nucleotides are TGTGCCAGCAGTTTCAAATGGCAGGGGGACTATGGCTACACCTTC. Amino acids: CASSFKWQGDYGYTF.

The V and J genes are TRBV11-3 and TRBJ2-2; D not resolved. The germline V gene has CDR1 SGHNT and CDR2 YENEEA. Deletions cut 4 bases from V and 7 bases from J, with 10 bases between. This CDR3 is 13 amino acids long. The CDR3 bases are TGTGCCAGCAGCTCGGGCATATTCGGGGAGCTGTTTTTT. Protein product: CASSSGIFGELFF.

The chain uses TRBV28 and TRBJ2-7, with 8 bases lining up with TRBD1. The germline V gene has CDR1 MDHEN and CDR2 SYDVKM. The CDR3 has 15 amino acids. The V gene end was trimmed by 6 bases and the J gene end by 1 base; junction bases not matched to a gene: 8. The CDR3 coding sequence is TGTGCCAGCAGGGCGACCGGGACAGGATCCTACGAGCAGTACTTC. As protein: CASRATGTGSYEQYF.

This clonotype occurred a few times. V usage is TRBV5-6 and J usage is TRBJ1-2; a weak D match, TRBD1 (6 bases). The germline V gene encodes CDR1 SGHDT and CDR2 YYEEEE. This CDR3 comprises 14 residues. Trimming removed 0 bases at V and 6 bases at J, with 12 bases between. The CDR3 DNA follows: TGTGCCAGCAGCTTGGGGCAGGGGTACGATGGCTACACCTTC. Its protein is CASSLGQGYDGYTF. The complete variable domain, with remaining parts taken from reference TRBV5-6 and TRBJ1-2, reads DAGVTQSPTHLIKTRGQQVTLRCSPKSGHDTVSWYQQALGQGPQFIFQYYEEEERQRGNFPDRFSGHQFPNYSSELNVNALLLGDSALYLCASSLGQGYDGYTFGSGTRLTVV.

This chain connects TRBV20-1 to TRBJ2-2, with 9 bases aligning to TRBD2. CDR3 size: 18 residues. V was clipped by 0 bases and J by 3 bases; unmatched bases: 11. In germline, CDR1 is DFQATT, CDR2 SNEGSKA (reference sequence). CDR3 residues: CSARDQASGNPDTGELFF. The CDR3 DNA reads as TGCAGTGCTAGAGATCAAGCTAGCGGGAACCCCGACACCGGGGAGCTGTTTTTT.

This clonotype has a single count. Here the CDR3 reads CASSAGLAQNEQFF. In DNA form, the CDR3 reads TGTGCCAGCAGTGCGGGACTAGCCCAAAATGAGCAGTTCTTC. The V and J genes are TRBV2 and TRBJ2-1; 9 bases agree with TRBD2. The germline V gene encodes CDR1 SNHLY and CDR2 FYNNEI. The V gene end was trimmed by 4 bases and the J gene end by 7 bases; junction bases not matched to a gene: 5. The CDR3 has 14 amino acids.

This clonotype was found a few times. One end of the junction does not line up with germline, which may come from a read error. The chain has TRBV7-2 and TRBJ2-7; a possible D gene is TRBD2 (5 bases). Germline values: CDR1 SGHTA, CDR2 FQGNSA. This CDR3 comprises 13 residues. For the CDR3, the DNA is TGTGCCAGCAGCCTAGCAGTAGGGTTCGAGCAGTACTTC. As protein: CASSLAVGFEQYF.

The chain uses TRBV20-1 and TRBJ1-1; D remains unclear. The CDR3 totals 11 residues. V lost 3 bases to trimming and J lost 1 base, with 3 bases between them. Germline-derived CDR1 and CDR2 are DFQATT and SNEGSKA (reference sequence). The CDR3 loop is CSASANTEAFF. CDR3 nucleotide sequence: TGCAGTGCTAGTGCGAACACTGAAGCTTTCTTT.

The gene calls are TRBV20-1 and TRBJ2-7, with D possibly being TRBD2 (5 bases). The length of the CDR3 is 14 residues. Germline loops: CDR1 DFQATT, CDR2 SNEGSKA (reference sequence). V lost 2 bases and J lost 1, with 12 bases in between. CDR3 bases: TGCAGTGCTAGATCGGGGTTAGGGTCCTACGAGCAGTACTTC. Translation: CSARSGLGSYEQYF.

The chain couples TRBV3-1 to TRBJ2-7; TRBD1 matches at 7 bases. The germline CDR1 and CDR2 sequences are LGHDT and YNNKEL (reference sequence). The CDR3 is 14 amino acids. The V and J ends lost 3 bases and 1 base, in that order; junction bases with no gene match: 3. CDR3 loop: CASSHSRGSYEQYF. CDR3 DNA sequence: TGTGCCAGCAGCCATTCCAGGGGGTCCTACGAGCAGTACTTC.

This clonotype was seen only a few times. The V gene is TRBV20-1, the J gene TRBJ1-5, with D perhaps TRBD1 (5 bases). Trimming shortened V by 0 bases and J by 4 bases, and 10 bases separated the two germline ends. The CDR3 is made up of 14 amino acids. The germline V gene has CDR1 DFQATT and CDR2 SNEGSKA (reference sequence). This chain's CDR3 is CSARDPWGNQPQHF. In DNA, the CDR3 is TGCAGTGCTAGAGATCCGTGGGGGAATCAGCCCCAGCATTTT.

This chain joins TRBV7-2 and TRBJ1-2; the D gene is possibly TRBD1 (5 bases). CDR3 length: 14 residues. Germline loops: CDR1 SGHTA, CDR2 FQGNSA. The V and J ends lost 2 bases and 1 base respectively, with 8 bases between them. The CDR3 DNA sequence: TGTGCCAGCAGCTTACCAGGGAATAACTATGGCTACACCTTC. This sequence encodes CASSLPGNNYGYTF.

The J gene is TRBJ1-5, the V gene TRBV2; 8 bases fit TRBD1. CDR3 length: 18 amino acids. The V gene's germline CDR1 is SNHLY and CDR2 FYNNEI. Trimming removed 3 bases from V and 2 bases from J; junction bases left unmatched: 12. The CDR3 sequence is CASSDDRGVFRGNQPQHF. The DNA of the CDR3 is TGTGCCAGCAGTGACGACAGGGGTGTGTTTAGAGGCAATCAGCCCCAGCATTTT. Full variable domain (remainder filled in from reference TRBV2 and TRBJ1-5): EPEVTQTPSHQVTQMGQEVILRCVPISNHLYFYWYRQILGQKVEFLVSFYNNEISEKSEIFDDQFSVERPDGSNFTLKIRSTKLEDSAMYFCASSDDRGVFRGNQPQHFGDGTRLSIL.

In DNA, the CDR3 is TGTGCCAGCAGTTCCGGGACAGGGGTTACTGAGCAGTACTTC. Encoded protein: CASSSGTGVTEQYF. The J gene is TRBJ2-7, the V gene TRBV6-5; 10 nucleotides line up with TRBD1. V lost 4 bases, J lost 7 bases, and 7 bases stayed unmatched. Germline-derived CDR1 and CDR2 are MNHEY and SVGAGI. The CDR3 sequence is 14 residues long.

V is TRBV2 and J is TRBJ2-2; no clear D. V lost 7 bases, J lost 6 bases, and 9 bases lay in between. CDR3 length: 12 amino acids. CDR1 and CDR2 from the germline V gene are SNHLY and FYNNEI. The CDR3 DNA sequence: TGTGCCAGCATCTCTGGATCCGGGGAGCTGTTTTTT. It translates to CASISGSGELFF.

This clonotype was counted a few times. The chain uses TRBV28 and TRBJ2-6, with 7 bases lining up with TRBD1. Looked up from germline, CDR1 is MDHEN and CDR2 is SYDVKM. The trim removed 7 bases at V and 0 bases at J, leaving 15 bases unmatched. This CDR3 contains 19 residues. Written as DNA, the CDR3 is TGTGCCAGCATATCATTTAAGGGGGCCTCCCCCTCTGGGGCCAACGTCCTGACTTTC. Amino acids: CASISFKGASPSGANVLTF.

The chain uses TRBV2 and TRBJ2-1, with TRBD2 matching 14 bases. CDR1 and CDR2 (germline): SNHLY, FYNNEI. The length of the CDR3 is 18 residues. Trimming at V came to 11 bases and at J to 9 bases, leaving 21 bases not matched to a gene. CDR3 residues: CASHPGLAGDYLKGEQFF. The CDR3 DNA sequence: TGTGCCTCCCACCCGGGACTAGCGGGGGACTACCTGAAGGGTGAGCAGTTCTTC.

The chain joins TRBV6-1 to TRBJ1-1; D call uncertain. Germline loops: CDR1 MNHNS, CDR2 SASEGT. With 10 bases removed from V and 7 bases from J, the gap between germline ends came to 16 bases. There are 12 residues in the CDR3. CDR3 nucleotide sequence: TGTGCCACCAATGCCCGGGGAGATGAAGCTTTCTTT. Translating it yields CATNARGDEAFF.

This chain links TRBV7-8 with TRBJ2-1; no clear D gene. Trimming took off 1 base at V and 3 bases at J, with 10 bases between the two ends. This CDR3 region has 15 residues. The germline V gene encodes CDR1 SGHVS and CDR2 FQNEAQ. The CDR3 nucleotides read TGTGCCAGCAGCTTAGGGGTAACAGTCTACAATGAGCAGTTCTTC. This sequence encodes CASSLGVTVYNEQFF.

This chain uses TRBV20-1 with TRBJ1-2; 10 nucleotides align to TRBD1. The length of the CDR3 is 13 residues. CDR1 is DFQATT, CDR2 SNEGSKA, per germline (reference sequence). V lost 4 bases, J lost 4 bases, and 3 bases stayed unmatched. This CDR3 reads CSATDRGAYGYTF. The CDR3 nucleotides read TGCAGTGCTACGGACAGGGGGGCCTATGGCTACACCTTC.

V usage is TRBV5-1 and J usage is TRBJ2-7; 10 nucleotides line up with TRBD1. The V and J ends lost 0 bases and 2 bases, in that order; junction bases with no gene match: 5. CDR1 is SGHRS, CDR2 YFSETQ, per germline. CDR3 length equals 16 residues. DNA for the CDR3: TGCGCCAGCAGCTTGGCCCCGGGACAGGGGACCTACGAGCAGTACTTC. The encoded protein is CASSLAPGQGTYEQYF.

Details on this clonotype: A read error may produce the germline difference seen at one junction end. The chain carries TRBV7-3 and TRBJ1-2; 9 bases align to TRBD1. This CDR3 has 16 amino acids. CDR1 and CDR2 from the germline V gene are SGHTA and FQGTGA. The CDR3 is CASSQVTGGADYGYTF. The CDR3 nucleotides read TGCGCCAGCAGCCAAGTCACAGGGGGCGCGGACTATGGCTACACCTTC.

The V call is TRBV10-3, the J call TRBJ2-1; 9 nucleotides agree with TRBD2. V shed 8 bases, J shed 5 bases, and the junction held 4 bases outside the gene matches. Germline V lookup: CDR1 ENHRY, CDR2 SYGVKD. The CDR3 has 13 amino acids. The CDR3 DNA reads as TGTGCCATCGGACTAGCGACAAACAATGAGCAGTTCTTC. Amino acids: CAIGLATNNEQFF.

In its sample, this clonotype was seen once. The J gene is TRBJ1-5, the V gene TRBV20-1; D is unclear. In germline, CDR1 is DFQATT, CDR2 SNEGSKA (reference sequence). CDR3 length: 15 amino acids. V lost 3 bases to trimming and J lost 3 bases, with 15 bases between them. In DNA form, the CDR3 reads TGCAGTGCTAGGGGAACCGGCCCGATCAATCAGCCCCAGCATTTT. This gives the protein CSARGTGPINQPQHF.

The V gene is TRBV27, the J gene TRBJ2-5; 7 positions agree with TRBD2. After removal of 3 bases from V and 1 base from J, the junction contained 8 bases not matched to a gene. Germline lookup yields CDR1 MNHEY and CDR2 SMNVEV (reference sequence). The length of the CDR3 is 16 residues. The CDR3 sequence: CASSFLGRGSQETQYF. The CDR3 coding sequence is TGTGCCAGCAGTTTTCTGGGGCGGGGGTCCCAAGAGACCCAGTACTTC.

The rearrangement joins TRBV20-1 to TRBJ1-4; possible D gene TRBD1, 6 bases. Germline V CDR1 and CDR2: DFQATT, SNEGSKA (reference sequence). The CDR3 consists of 14 residues. Between the trimmed V and J ends, which lost 1 base and 7 bases, there was a span of 13 bases. In nucleotides, the CDR3 is TGCAGTGCTAGAGCAATCGGGGGCGGTGAAAAACTGTTTTTT. It specifies CSARAIGGGEKLFF.

In its sample, this clonotype was seen a few times. The CDR3 loop reads CASSQSGLRGGQPQHF. For the CDR3, the DNA is TGCGCCAGCAGTCAATCGGGCCTTAGGGGGGGACAGCCCCAGCATTTT. The chain combines TRBV23-1 with TRBJ1-5; weak D call: TRBD1 (6 bases). TRBV23-1 counts as an open reading frame of uncertain function. The CDR3 covers 16 residues. The V end lost 0 bases, the J end lost 7 bases, and 16 bases lay between the germline ends.

This rearrangement joins TRBV20-1 to TRBJ1-6, with D perhaps TRBD1 (5 bases). The ends were cut back, 0 bases at V and 1 base at J, with 7 bases in the middle. The CDR3 covers 15 residues. CDR1 and CDR2 from the germline V gene are DFQATT and SNEGSKA (reference sequence). The CDR3 sequence is CSARDRGSYNSPLHF. The CDR3 DNA is TGCAGTGCTAGAGATCGGGGGTCCTATAATTCACCCCTCCACTTT.